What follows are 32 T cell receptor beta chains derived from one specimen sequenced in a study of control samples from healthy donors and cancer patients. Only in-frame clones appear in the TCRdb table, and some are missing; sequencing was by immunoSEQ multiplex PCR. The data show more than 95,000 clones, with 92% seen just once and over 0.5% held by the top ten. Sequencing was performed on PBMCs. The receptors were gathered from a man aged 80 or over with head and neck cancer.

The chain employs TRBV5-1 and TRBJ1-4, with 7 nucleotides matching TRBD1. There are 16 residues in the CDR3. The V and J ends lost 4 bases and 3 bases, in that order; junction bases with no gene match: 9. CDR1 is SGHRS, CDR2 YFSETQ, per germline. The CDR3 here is CASSRDRGFANEKLFF. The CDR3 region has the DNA TGCGCCAGCAGCCGGGACAGAGGATTTGCTAATGAAAAACTGTTTTTT. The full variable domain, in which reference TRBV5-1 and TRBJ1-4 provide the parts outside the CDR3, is KAGVTQTPRYLIKTRGQQVTLSCSPISGHRSVSWYQQTPGQGLQFLFEYFSETQRNKGNFPGRFSGRQFSNSRSEMNVSTLELGDSALYLCASSRDRGFANEKLFFGSGTQLSVL.

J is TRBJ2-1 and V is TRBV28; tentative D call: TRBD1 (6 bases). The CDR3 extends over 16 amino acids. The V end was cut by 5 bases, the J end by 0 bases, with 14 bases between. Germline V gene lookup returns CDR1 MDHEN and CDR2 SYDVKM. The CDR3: CASSPQGSGSYNEQFF. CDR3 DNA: TGTGCCAGCAGTCCCCAGGGGTCGGGCTCCTACAATGAGCAGTTCTTC.

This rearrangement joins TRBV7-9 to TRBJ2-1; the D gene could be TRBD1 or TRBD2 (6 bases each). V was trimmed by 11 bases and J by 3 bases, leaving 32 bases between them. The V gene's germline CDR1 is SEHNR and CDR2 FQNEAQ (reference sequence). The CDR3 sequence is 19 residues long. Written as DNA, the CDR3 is TGTGCCGCTCAAGGGTCCGCCAAAAGCAAGGGGGGACGCTACAATGAGCAGTTCTTC. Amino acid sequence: CAAQGSAKSKGGRYNEQFF.

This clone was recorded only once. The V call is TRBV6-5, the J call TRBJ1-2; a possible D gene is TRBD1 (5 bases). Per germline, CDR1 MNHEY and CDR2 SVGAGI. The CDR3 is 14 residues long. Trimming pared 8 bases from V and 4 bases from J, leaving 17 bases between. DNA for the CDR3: TGTGCCAGCGCCCAGGGACGTGACGGCTATGGCTACACCTTC. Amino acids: CASAQGRDGYGYTF.

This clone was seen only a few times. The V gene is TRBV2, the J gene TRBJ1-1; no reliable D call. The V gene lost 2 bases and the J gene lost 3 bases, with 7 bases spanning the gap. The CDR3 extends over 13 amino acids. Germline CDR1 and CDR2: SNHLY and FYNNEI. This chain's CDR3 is CASSETYHTEAFF. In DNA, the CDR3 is TGTGCCAGCAGTGAAACGTACCACACTGAAGCTTTCTTT.

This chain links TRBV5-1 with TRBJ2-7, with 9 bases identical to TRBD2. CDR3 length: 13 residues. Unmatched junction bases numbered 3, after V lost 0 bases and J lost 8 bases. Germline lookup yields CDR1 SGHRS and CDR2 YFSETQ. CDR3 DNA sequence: TGCGCCAGCAGCTTGGACGGGACTAGCAAGCAGTACTTC. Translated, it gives CASSLDGTSKQYF. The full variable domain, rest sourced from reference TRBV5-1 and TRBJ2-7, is KAGVTQTPRYLIKTRGQQVTLSCSPISGHRSVSWYQQTPGQGLQFLFEYFSETQRNKGNFPGRFSGRQFSNSRSEMNVSTLELGDSALYLCASSLDGTSKQYFGPGTRLTVT.

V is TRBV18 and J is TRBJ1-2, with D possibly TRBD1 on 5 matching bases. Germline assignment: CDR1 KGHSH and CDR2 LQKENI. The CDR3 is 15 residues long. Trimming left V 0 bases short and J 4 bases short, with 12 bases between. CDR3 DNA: TGTGCCAGCTCACCACCCGGCAGGGCAGGCTATGGCTACACCTTC. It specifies CASSPPGRAGYGYTF.

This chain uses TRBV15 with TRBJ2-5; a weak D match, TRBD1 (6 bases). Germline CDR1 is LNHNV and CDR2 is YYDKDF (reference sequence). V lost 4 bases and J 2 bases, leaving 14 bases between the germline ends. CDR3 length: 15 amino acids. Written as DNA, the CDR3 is TGTGCCACCAGCAAGTCGCGGACAGAACAAGAGACCCAGTACTTC. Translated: CATSKSRTEQETQYF.

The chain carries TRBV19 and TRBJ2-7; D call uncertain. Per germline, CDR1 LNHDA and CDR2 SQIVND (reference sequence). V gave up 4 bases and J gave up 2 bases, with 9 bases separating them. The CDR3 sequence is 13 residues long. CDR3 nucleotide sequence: TGTGCCAGTAGTAAAGGGCGCGCCTACGAGCAGTACTTC. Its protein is CASSKGRAYEQYF.

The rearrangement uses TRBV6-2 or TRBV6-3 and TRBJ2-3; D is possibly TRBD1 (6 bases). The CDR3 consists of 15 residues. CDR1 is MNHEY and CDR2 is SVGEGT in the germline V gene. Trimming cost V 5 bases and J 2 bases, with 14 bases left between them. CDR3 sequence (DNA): TGTGCCAGCAGTCGGCAGGGGTGGGACACAGATACGCAGTATTTT. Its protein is CASSRQGWDTDTQYF.

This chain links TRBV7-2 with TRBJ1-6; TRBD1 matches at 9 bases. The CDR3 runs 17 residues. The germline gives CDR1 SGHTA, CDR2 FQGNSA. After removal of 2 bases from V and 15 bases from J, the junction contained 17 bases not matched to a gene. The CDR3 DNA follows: TGTGCCAGCAGCTTATCGGGAAACCGGGACAGGGCCTTGAGCCTCCACTTT. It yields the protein CASSLSGNRDRALSLHF. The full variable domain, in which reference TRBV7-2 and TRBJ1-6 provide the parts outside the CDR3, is GAGVSQSPSNKVTEKGKDVELRCDPISGHTALYWYRQSLGQGLEFLIYFQGNSAPDKSGLPSDRFSAERTGGSVSTLTIQRTQQEDSAVYLCASSLSGNRDRALSLHFGNGTRLTVT.

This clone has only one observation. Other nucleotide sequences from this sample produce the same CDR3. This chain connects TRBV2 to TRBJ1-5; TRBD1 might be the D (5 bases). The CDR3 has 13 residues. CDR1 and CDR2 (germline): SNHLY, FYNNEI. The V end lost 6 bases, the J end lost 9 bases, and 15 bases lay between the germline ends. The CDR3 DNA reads TGTGCCAGCAGGGTCGGGCGCCAGGGGCCCCAGCATTTT. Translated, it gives CASRVGRQGPQHF.

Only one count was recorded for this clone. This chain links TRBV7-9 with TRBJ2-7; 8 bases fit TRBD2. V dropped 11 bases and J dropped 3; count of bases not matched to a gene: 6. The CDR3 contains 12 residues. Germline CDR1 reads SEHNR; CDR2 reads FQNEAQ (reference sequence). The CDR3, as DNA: TGTGCCTCTCCGGGACTAGACTACGAGCAGTACTTC. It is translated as CASPGLDYEQYF. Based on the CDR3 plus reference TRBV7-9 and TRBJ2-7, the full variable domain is DTGVSQNPRHKITKRGQNVTFRCDPISEHNRLYWYRQTLGQGPEFLTYFQNEAQLEKSRLLSDRFSAERPKGSFSTLEIQRTEQGDSAMYLCASPGLDYEQYFGPGTRLTVT.

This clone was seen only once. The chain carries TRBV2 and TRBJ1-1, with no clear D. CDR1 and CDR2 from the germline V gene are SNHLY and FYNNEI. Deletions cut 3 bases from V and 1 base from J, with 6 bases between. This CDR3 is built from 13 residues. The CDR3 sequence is CASSEVTNTEAFF. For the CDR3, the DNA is TGTGCCAGCAGTGAGGTCACGAACACTGAAGCTTTCTTT.

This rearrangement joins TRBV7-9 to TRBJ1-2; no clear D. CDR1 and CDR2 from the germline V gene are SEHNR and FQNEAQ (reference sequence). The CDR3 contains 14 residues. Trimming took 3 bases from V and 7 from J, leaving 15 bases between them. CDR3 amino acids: CASSLTPGSVGYTF. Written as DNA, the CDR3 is TGTGCCAGCAGCTTGACCCCGGGAAGCGTTGGCTACACCTTC.

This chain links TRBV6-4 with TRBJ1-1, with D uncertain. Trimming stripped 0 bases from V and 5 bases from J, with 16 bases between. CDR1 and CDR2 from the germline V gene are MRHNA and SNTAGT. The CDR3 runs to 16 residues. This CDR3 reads CASSDSFGRVGTEAFF. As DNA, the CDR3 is TGTGCCAGCAGTGACTCGTTCGGTCGGGTGGGGACTGAAGCTTTCTTT.

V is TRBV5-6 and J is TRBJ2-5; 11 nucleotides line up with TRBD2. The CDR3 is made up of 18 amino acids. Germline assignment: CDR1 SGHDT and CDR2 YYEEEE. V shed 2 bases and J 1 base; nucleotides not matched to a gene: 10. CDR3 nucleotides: TGTGCCAGCAGCTTTAGCGGGAGGGCCCTCGGGAGCCAAGAGACCCAGTACTTC. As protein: CASSFSGRALGSQETQYF.

The CDR3 coding sequence is TGTGCCAGCAGCTGGACAGGGGACACAGATACGCAGTATTTT. Translating it yields CASSWTGDTDTQYF. The gene calls are TRBV25-1 and TRBJ2-3; the match to TRBD1 covers 9 bases. V shed 6 bases, J shed 2 bases, and the junction held 3 bases outside the gene matches. CDR3 length equals 14 residues. Germline assignment: CDR1 MGHDK and CDR2 SYGVNS.

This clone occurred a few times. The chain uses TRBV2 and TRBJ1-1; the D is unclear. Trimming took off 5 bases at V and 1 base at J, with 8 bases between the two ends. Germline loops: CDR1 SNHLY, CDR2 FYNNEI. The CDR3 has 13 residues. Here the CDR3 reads CASSSHGNTEAFF. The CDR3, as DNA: TGTGCCAGCAGTTCCCATGGGAACACTGAAGCTTTCTTT.

The CDR3 here is CAISESRTGTLQETQYF. DNA for the CDR3: TGTGCCATCAGTGAGTCTCGGACAGGGACTTTACAAGAGACCCAGTACTTC. V usage is TRBV10-3 and J usage is TRBJ2-5; 8 nucleotides line up with TRBD1. The CDR3 totals 17 residues. Germline V gives CDR1 ENHRY, CDR2 SYGVKD. V was clipped by 0 bases and J by 2 bases; unmatched bases: 8.

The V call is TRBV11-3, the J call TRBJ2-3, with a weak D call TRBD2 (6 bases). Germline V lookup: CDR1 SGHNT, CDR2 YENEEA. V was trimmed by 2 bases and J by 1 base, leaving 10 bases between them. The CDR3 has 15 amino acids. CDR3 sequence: CASSLSGLRTDTQYF. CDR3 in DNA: TGTGCCAGCAGCTTAAGCGGGCTCCGCACAGATACGCAGTATTTT.

CDR3 residues: CASSLERQDYTEAFF. The CDR3 nucleotides read TGCGCCAGCAGCTTGGAGAGGCAGGACTACACTGAAGCTTTCTTT. This rearrangement joins TRBV5-1 to TRBJ1-1, with unresolved D. The CDR3 is 15 amino acids. Per the germline V gene, CDR1 is SGHRS and CDR2 is YFSETQ. Trimming removed 0 bases at V and 3 bases at J, with 12 bases between.

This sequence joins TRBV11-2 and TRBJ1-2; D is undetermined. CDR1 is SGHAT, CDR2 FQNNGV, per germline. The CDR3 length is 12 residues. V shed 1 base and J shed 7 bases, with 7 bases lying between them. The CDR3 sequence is CASSLGEGGYTF. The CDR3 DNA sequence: TGTGCCAGCAGCTTAGGGGAGGGTGGCTACACCTTC.

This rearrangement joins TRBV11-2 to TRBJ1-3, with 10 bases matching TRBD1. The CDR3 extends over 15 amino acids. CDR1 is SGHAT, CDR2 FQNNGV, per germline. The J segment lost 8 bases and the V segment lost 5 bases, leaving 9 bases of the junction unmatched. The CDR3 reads CASSRTGTGVDTIYF. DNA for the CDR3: TGTGCCAGCAGCAGAACCGGGACAGGGGTCGACACCATATATTTT.

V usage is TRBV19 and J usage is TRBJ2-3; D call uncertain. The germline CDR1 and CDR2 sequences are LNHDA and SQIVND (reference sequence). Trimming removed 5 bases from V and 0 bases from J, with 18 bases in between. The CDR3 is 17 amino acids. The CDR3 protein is CASSFPGGGISTDTQYF. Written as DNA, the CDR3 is TGTGCCAGTAGTTTCCCAGGTGGTGGCATTAGCACAGATACGCAGTATTTT.

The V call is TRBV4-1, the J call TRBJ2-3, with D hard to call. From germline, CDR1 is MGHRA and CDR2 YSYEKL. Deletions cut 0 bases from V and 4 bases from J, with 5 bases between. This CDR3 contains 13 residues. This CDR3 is CASSQDWADTQYF. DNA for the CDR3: TGCGCCAGCAGCCAAGACTGGGCAGATACGCAGTATTTT.

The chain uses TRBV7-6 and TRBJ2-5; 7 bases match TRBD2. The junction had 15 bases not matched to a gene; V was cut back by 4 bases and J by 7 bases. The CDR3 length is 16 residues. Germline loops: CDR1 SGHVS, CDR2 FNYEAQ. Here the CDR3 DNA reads TGTGCCAGCAGCTCCTTACTAGCGTCCCCAATAGGGACCCAGTACTTC. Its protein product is CASSSLLASPIGTQYF.

The CDR3 here is CASSSGSGGLNTGELFF. The DNA of the CDR3 is TGTGCCAGCAGCTCGGGGAGCGGGGGCCTAAACACCGGGGAGCTGTTTTTT. The chain uses TRBV9 and TRBJ2-2; 8 positions agree with TRBD2. Germline V CDR1 and CDR2: SGDLS, YYNGEE. This CDR3 contains 17 residues. With 4 bases clipped from V and 2 bases from J, the junction kept 10 bases outside the gene matches.

CDR3 loop: CAGSRWDSPEKLFF. As DNA, the CDR3 is TGTGCCGGAAGCAGGTGGGACAGCCCTGAAAAACTGTTTTTT. The rearrangement joins TRBV2 to TRBJ1-4; 7 bases agree with TRBD1. With 11 bases clipped from V and 7 bases from J, the junction kept 13 bases outside the gene matches. The germline V gene encodes CDR1 SNHLY and CDR2 FYNNEI. This CDR3 spans 14 amino acids.

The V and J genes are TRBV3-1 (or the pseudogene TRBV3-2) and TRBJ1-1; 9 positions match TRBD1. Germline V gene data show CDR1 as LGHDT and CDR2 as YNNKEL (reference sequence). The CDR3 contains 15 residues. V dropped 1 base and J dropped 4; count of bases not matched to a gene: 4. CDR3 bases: TGTGCCAGCAGCCAAGGGGACAGGGTAATCACTGAAGCTTTCTTT. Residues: CASSQGDRVITEAFF.

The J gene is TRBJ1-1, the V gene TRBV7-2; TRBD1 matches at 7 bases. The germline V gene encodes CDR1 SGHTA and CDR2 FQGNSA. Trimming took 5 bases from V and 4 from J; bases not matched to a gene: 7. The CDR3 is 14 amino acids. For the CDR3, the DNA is TGTGCCAGCAGCGGGCAAGCAGGGGGCACTGAAGCTTTCTTT. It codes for CASSGQAGGTEAFF.

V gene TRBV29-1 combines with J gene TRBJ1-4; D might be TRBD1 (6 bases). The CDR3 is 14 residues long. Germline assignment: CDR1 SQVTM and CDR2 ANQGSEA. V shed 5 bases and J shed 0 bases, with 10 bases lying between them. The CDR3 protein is CSVREGATNEKLFF. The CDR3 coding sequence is TGCAGCGTTCGAGAGGGGGCAACTAATGAAAAACTGTTTTTT. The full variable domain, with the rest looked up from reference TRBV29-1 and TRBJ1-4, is SAVISQKPSRDICQRGTSLTIQCQVDSQVTMMFWYRQQPGQSLTLIATANQGSEATYESGFVIDKFPISRPNLTFSTLTVSNMSPEDSSIYLCSVREGATNEKLFFGSGTQLSVL.